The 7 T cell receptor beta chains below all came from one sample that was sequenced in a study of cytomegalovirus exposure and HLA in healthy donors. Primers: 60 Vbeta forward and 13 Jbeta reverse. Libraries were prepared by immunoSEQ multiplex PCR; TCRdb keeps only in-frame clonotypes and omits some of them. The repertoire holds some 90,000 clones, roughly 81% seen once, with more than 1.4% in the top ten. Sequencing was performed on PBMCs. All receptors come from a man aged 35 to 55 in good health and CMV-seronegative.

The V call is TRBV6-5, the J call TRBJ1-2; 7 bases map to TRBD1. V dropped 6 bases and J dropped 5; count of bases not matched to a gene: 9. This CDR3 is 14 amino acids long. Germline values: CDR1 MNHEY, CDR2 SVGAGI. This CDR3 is CASSYRGSAYGYTF. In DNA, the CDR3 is TGTGCCAGCAGCTACAGGGGATCTGCTTATGGCTACACCTTC.

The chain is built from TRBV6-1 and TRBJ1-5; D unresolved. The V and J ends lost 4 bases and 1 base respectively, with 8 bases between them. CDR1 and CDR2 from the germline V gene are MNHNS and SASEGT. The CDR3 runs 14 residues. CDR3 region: CASSVYTSNQPQHF. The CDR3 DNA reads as TGTGCCAGCAGTGTTTACACGAGCAATCAGCCCCAGCATTTT.

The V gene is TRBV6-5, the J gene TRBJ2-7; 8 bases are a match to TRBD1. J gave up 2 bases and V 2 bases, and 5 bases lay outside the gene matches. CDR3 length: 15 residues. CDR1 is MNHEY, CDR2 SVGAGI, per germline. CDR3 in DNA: TGTGCCAGCAGTTACGACAGGGGACCCCCCTACGAGCAGTACTTC. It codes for CASSYDRGPPYEQYF.

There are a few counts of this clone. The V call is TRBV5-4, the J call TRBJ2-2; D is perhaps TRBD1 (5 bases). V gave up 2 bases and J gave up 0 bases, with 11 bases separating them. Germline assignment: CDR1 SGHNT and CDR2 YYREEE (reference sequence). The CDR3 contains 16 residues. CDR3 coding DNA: TGTGCCAGCAGCTTTGCTCCGACAGCGAACACCGGGGAGCTGTTTTTT. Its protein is CASSFAPTANTGELFF.

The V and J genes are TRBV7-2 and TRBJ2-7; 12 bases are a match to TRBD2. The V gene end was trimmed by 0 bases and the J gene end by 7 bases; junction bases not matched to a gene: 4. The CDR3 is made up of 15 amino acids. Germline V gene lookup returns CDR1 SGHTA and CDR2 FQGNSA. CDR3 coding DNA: TGTGCCAGCAGCTTAGCGCCAGGACTAGCGGGGGAGCAGTACTTC. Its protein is CASSLAPGLAGEQYF.

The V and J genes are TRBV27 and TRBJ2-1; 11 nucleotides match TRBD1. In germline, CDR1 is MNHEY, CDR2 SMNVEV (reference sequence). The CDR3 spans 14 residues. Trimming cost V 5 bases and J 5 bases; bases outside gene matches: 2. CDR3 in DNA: TGTGCCAGCAGTGGGACAGGGGGACACAATGAGCAGTTCTTC. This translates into CASSGTGGHNEQFF.

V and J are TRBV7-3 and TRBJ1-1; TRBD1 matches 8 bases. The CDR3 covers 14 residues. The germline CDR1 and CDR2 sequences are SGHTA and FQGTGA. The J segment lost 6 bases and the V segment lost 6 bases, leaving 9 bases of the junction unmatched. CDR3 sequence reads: CASRRTGTSAEAFF. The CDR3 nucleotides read TGTGCCAGCAGACGGACAGGGACGTCGGCTGAAGCTTTCTTT.